This TCR beta chain was sequenced in a study of blood T cell repertoires in COVID-19. Study information: The United States, Italy and Spain supplied acute and convalescent COVID-19 samples.

Method: immunoSEQ multiplex PCR; TCRdb's copy keeps in-frame clones and lacks some. The sample yields 50,000 to 70,000 clones, 75% to 85% seen once. The origin of this receptor is an older woman with acute or convalescent COVID-19. Sequencing was done on a sample of peripheral blood.

This CDR3 reads CASSLRTGGHGGTEAFF. CDR3 DNA: TGTGCCAGCTCACTACGGACAGGGGGCCACGGGGGGACTGAAGCTTTCTTT. The V and J genes are TRBV18 and TRBJ1-1, with 11 positions matching TRBD1. CDR3 length: 17 amino acids. Per germline, CDR1 KGHSH and CDR2 LQKENI. Trimming removed 4 bases from V and 5 bases from J; junction bases left unmatched: 12.